These 13 T cell receptor beta chains were all obtained from the same sample, sequenced in a study of shared clonotypes between healthy human individuals. Sequencing used immunoSEQ multiplex PCR; TCRdb keeps in-frame clones, though not all of them. The sample consists of 2 million to 3 million clones, roughly 92% of them appearing once. The sequenced sample consisted of naive CD4+ T cells sorted from blood. The subset is: CD45RA+ positively selected. All receptors derive from a man aged 18 to 29 in good health.

The chain employs TRBV28 and TRBJ1-6, with a tentative D call TRBD1 (6 bases). V dropped 6 bases and J dropped 9 bases, with 12 bases sitting between them. CDR3 length: 13 amino acids. Germline V lookup: CDR1 MDHEN, CDR2 SYDVKM. The CDR3 region has the DNA TGTGCCAGCAGCCTTCGACAGGTTTCACCCCTCCACTTT. This encodes CASSLRQVSPLHF.

The V call is TRBV5-6, the J call TRBJ2-5; tentatively, D is TRBD1 (6 bases). Deletions cut 0 bases from V and 3 bases from J, with 15 bases between. The germline gives CDR1 SGHDT, CDR2 YYEEEE. This CDR3 has 16 amino acids. The CDR3 loop reads CASSLAWAGAEETQYF. CDR3 nucleotides: TGTGCCAGCAGCTTGGCCTGGGCAGGGGCGGAAGAGACCCAGTACTTC.

The chain joins TRBV18 to TRBJ2-2, with TRBD1 matching over 9 bases. V was pared by 2 bases and J by 6 bases, with 13 bases of the junction left unmatched. There are 18 residues in the CDR3. The germline gives CDR1 KGHSH, CDR2 LQKENI. The CDR3 DNA reads as TGTGCCAGCTCACCAAGGTCCGGGACAGGGAATGTCGCCGGGGAGCTGTTTTTT. Protein sequence: CASSPRSGTGNVAGELFF.

V usage is TRBV6-5 and J usage is TRBJ2-1; D might be TRBD1 (5 bases). The CDR3 is made up of 15 amino acids. Trimming shortened V by 6 bases and J by 2 bases, and 14 bases separated the two germline ends. Germline V gene sequence: CDR1 MNHEY, CDR2 SVGAGI. This CDR3 reads CASSSDTHPYNEQFF. CDR3 DNA: TGTGCCAGCAGCTCGGACACTCATCCCTACAATGAGCAGTTCTTC.

The chain recombines TRBV5-4 with TRBJ2-2; 8 nucleotides agree with TRBD1. CDR1 is SGHNT and CDR2 is YYREEE in the germline V gene (reference sequence). The CDR3 contains 15 residues. V was clipped by 0 bases and J by 5 bases; unmatched bases: 3. The CDR3 nucleotides are TGTGCCAGCAGCTTGGACAGGGGGGCTACCGGGGAGCTGTTTTTT. It yields the protein CASSLDRGATGELFF.

This rearrangement joins TRBV6-6 to TRBJ1-2; D is perhaps TRBD1 (6 bases). There are 12 residues in the CDR3. Germline values: CDR1 MNHNY, CDR2 SVGAGI (reference sequence). The ends were cut back, 6 bases at V and 2 bases at J, with 7 bases in the middle. Written as DNA, the CDR3 is TGTGCCAGCAGGCAGGGGAACTATGGCTACACCTTC. It is translated as CASRQGNYGYTF.

This clone appeared a single time. The chain combines TRBV19 with TRBJ2-2; perhaps TRBD2 as D (6 bases). The V gene's germline CDR1 is LNHDA and CDR2 SQIVND (reference sequence). The CDR3 is 15 amino acids. V lost 5 bases and J lost 1, with 11 bases in between. CDR3 DNA: TGTGCCAGTAGTGTGGTAGCGGTGAACACCGGGGAGCTGTTTTTT. It yields the protein CASSVVAVNTGELFF.

In regard to this clone: The same CDR3 is also encoded by other DNA sequences in this sample. The chain joins TRBV18 to TRBJ2-2; the D is unclear. The CDR3 length is 14 residues. Trimming stripped 3 bases from V and 0 bases from J, with 5 bases between. The germline CDR1 and CDR2 sequences are KGHSH and LQKENI. CDR3 residues: CASSPPTNTGELFF. In DNA, the CDR3 is TGTGCCAGCTCACCGCCAACGAACACCGGGGAGCTGTTTTTT.

The genes are TRBV11-2 and TRBJ1-1, with D tentatively TRBD1 (5 bases). Trimming pared 0 bases from V and 11 bases from J, leaving 13 bases between. This CDR3 is built from 13 residues. Germline loops: CDR1 SGHAT, CDR2 FQNNGV. The CDR3 reads CASSLDGASRAFF. CDR3 bases: TGTGCCAGCAGCTTAGATGGGGCCAGTAGGGCTTTCTTT.

This clone was seen more than once but under ten times. J is TRBJ1-1 and V is TRBV9, with D hard to call. The V gene lost 0 bases and the J gene lost 0 bases, with 9 bases spanning the gap. From germline, CDR1 is SGDLS and CDR2 YYNGEE. This CDR3 is 15 amino acids long. The CDR3 DNA sequence: TGTGCCAGCAGCGTAGATCCGACGGTGAACACTGAAGCTTTCTTT. Protein product: CASSVDPTVNTEAFF.

This rearrangement joins TRBV10-1 to TRBJ2-1, with a tentative D call TRBD2 (5 bases). Trimming pared 3 bases from V and 3 bases from J, leaving 9 bases between. The length of the CDR3 is 14 residues. Looked up from germline, CDR1 is WNHNN and CDR2 is SYGVQD (reference sequence). Written as DNA, the CDR3 is TGCGCCAGCAGTGATGGCGGGCGCTACAATGAGCAGTTCTTC. Translated, it gives CASSDGGRYNEQFF.

This clone was seen a handful of times. This chain connects TRBV15 to TRBJ1-5; D is undetermined. CDR1 is LNHNV, CDR2 YYDKDF, per germline (reference sequence). V lost 0 bases and J lost 9, with 9 bases in between. The CDR3 runs to 13 residues. CDR3 bases: TGTGCCACCAGCAGAGATCGGACCACGCCCCAGCATTTT. This translates into CATSRDRTTPQHF. Full variable domain (missing parts from reference TRBV15 and TRBJ1-5): DAMVIQNPRYQVTQFGKPVTLSCSQTLNHNVMYWYQQKSSQAPKLLFHYYDKDFNNEADTPDNFQSRRPNTSFCFLDIRSPGLGDTAMYLCATSRDRTTPQHFGDGTRLSIL.

The V call is TRBV5-4, the J call TRBJ2-1; 15 nucleotides agree with TRBD2. V was pared by 0 bases and J by 0 bases, with 4 bases of the junction left unmatched. CDR3 length equals 19 residues. Looked up from germline, CDR1 is SGHNT and CDR2 is YYREEE (reference sequence). CDR3 in amino acids: CASSLAGLAGGVSYNEQFF. CDR3 nucleotides: TGTGCCAGCAGCTTGGCCGGACTAGCGGGGGGGGTCTCCTACAATGAGCAGTTCTTC.